This T cell receptor (beta chain) was profiled in a study of control samples from healthy donors and cancer patients. The CDR3 is 15 residues long. The V gene's germline CDR1 is SGHAT and CDR2 FQNNGV. The V end was cut by 5 bases, the J end by 3 bases, with 15 bases between. Here immunoSEQ multiplex PCR was the method, and the copy in TCRdb shows in-frame clones only, minus some. The table has 350,000 to 450,000 clones, around nine tenths seen once; the top ten hold 5.5% to 7.5%. The gene calls are TRBV11-2 and TRBJ2-3; tentatively, D is TRBD1 (6 bases). The sequenced sample was PBMCs. This receptor was taken from a middle-aged man with head and neck cancer. The CDR3 DNA is TGTGCCAGCAGCCCGAGAGGGGGTACAACAGATACGCAGTATTTT. Protein sequence: CASSPRGGTTDTQYF. Complete variable domain (other parts from reference TRBV11-2 and TRBJ2-3): EAGVAQSPRYKIIEKRQSVAFWCNPISGHATLYWYQQILGQGPKLLIQFQNNGVVDDSQLPKDRFSAERLKGVDSTLKIQPAKLEDSAVYLCASSPRGGTTDTQYFGPGTRLTVL.